This note documents a single T cell receptor (beta chain) sequence. Its target is not known. This specimen belongs to a study of T cell responses to AZD1222 COVID-19 vaccine. About the research overall: Pooled samples include second doses given at about 4 or 12 weeks. The study's findings and limits: The donor cohort was predominantly white British with a female majority, and clonal diversity may have been underestimated. Variant regions that are unmutated are reportedly the target of nearly half of spike-specific TCRs.

Germline CDR1 is SGHRS and CDR2 is YFSETQ. The CDR3 loop spans 15 amino acids. V dropped 0 bases and J dropped 2; count of bases not matched to a gene: 3. TCRdb's copy holds only in-frame clones and misses some; the assay was immunoSEQ multiplex PCR. Found here are around 140,000 clones, roughly 89% of them singletons; the top ten hold approximately 1.5%. V usage is TRBV5-1 and J usage is TRBJ2-7; 9 bases map to TRBD2. This specimen consisted of peripheral blood, obtained on day 0 of AZD1222 vaccination. The sequence was collected from an adult in good health. This CDR3 is CASSLEAGGAYEQYF. The CDR3 DNA reads as TGCGCCAGCAGCTTGGAGGCGGGAGGGGCCTACGAGCAGTACTTC. Complete variable domain (other parts from reference TRBV5-1 and TRBJ2-7): KAGVTQTPRYLIKTRGQQVTLSCSPISGHRSVSWYQQTPGQGLQFLFEYFSETQRNKGNFPGRFSGRQFSNSRSEMNVSTLELGDSALYLCASSLEAGGAYEQYFGPGTRLTVT.